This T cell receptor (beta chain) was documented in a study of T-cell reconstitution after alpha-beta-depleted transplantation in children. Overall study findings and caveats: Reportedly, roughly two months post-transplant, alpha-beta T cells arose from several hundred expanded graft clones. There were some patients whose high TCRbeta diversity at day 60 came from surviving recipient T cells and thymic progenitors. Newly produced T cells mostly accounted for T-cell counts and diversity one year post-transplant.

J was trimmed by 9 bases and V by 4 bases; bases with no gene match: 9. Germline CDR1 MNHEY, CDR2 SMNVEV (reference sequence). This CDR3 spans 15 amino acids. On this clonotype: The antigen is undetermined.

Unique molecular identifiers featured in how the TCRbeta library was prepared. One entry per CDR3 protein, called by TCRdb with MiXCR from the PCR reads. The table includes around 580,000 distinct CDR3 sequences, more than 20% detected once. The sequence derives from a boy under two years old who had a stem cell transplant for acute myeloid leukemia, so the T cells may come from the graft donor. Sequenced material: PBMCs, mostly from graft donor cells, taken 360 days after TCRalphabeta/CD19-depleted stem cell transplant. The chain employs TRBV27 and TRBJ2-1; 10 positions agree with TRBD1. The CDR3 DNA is TGTGCCAGCAGTTCCGGGACAGGGGCCCCAGGTGAGCAGTTCTTC. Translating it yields CASSSGTGAPGEQFF.